This TCR beta chain was recorded in a study of blood T cells in healthy people across ages. As concerns this clonotype: Its antigen is undetermined. One end of the junction varies from germline; a read error may be responsible.

PCR was performed a second time for about 6 to 12 cycles using a sample-barcoded 5' primer and a J-beta primer mix. Every cDNA molecule bore a tag from a template-switch adaptor containing 12 random nucleotides. From each sample, at least 2.5 million paired-end reads containing CDR3 were obtained. One entry per CDR3 protein results from TCRdb running MiXCR on the 5' RACE reads. This table holds around 1.5 million distinct CDR3 sequences, roughly 40% found once. This CDR3 has 12 residues. The study, taken as a whole, reports: It was not possible, with unsorted PBMCs, to conclusively compare naive and antigen-experienced cells.

The material sequenced was blood. The sequence was obtained from a woman aged 18-29 years in good health. The rearrangement joins TRBV12-3 or TRBV12-4 to TRBJ1-2, with D unresolved. The CDR3 sequence is CAGSRPPGAYTF. In DNA form, the CDR3 reads TGTGCCGGCAGCCGTCCGCCCGGTGCCTACACCTTC.